The 28 T cell receptor beta chains presented below share a single source sample, sequenced in a study of beta chain features in type 1 diabetes. Every isolated RNA sample was fully reverse transcribed, so sequencing captured expressed TCRB transcripts. The protocol was immunoSEQ multiplex PCR, while the TCRdb copy is restricted to in-frame clones and leaves out a portion. The repertoire holds some 150,000 clones, with roughly 10% as singletons. The sample taken for sequencing was naive CD4+ T cells from blood. The source of these receptors is a man younger than 30 in good health.

This clone came up a few times. This chain links TRBV30 with TRBJ1-4; the D gene is possibly TRBD1 (6 bases). The CDR3 loop spans 15 amino acids. Trimming cost V 0 bases and J 7 bases, with 15 bases left between them. The germline CDR1 and CDR2 sequences are GTSNPN and SVGIG (reference sequence). CDR3 in DNA: TGTGCCTGGAGTGTACTTCAGGGGCTACGTGAAAAACTGTTTTTT. Protein sequence: CAWSVLQGLREKLFF.

The V gene is TRBV28, the J gene TRBJ2-7; D call uncertain. The CDR3 totals 13 residues. The germline V gene has CDR1 MDHEN and CDR2 SYDVKM. V shed 5 bases and J shed 4 bases, with 12 bases lying between them. The CDR3 nucleotides read TGTGCCAGCAGTGACCAAGACTTGTACGAGCAGTACTTC. This translates into CASSDQDLYEQYF.

Only a few counts were recorded for this clone. The chain combines TRBV5-4 with TRBJ1-4; D might be TRBD1 (5 bases). This CDR3 is 15 amino acids long. Germline-derived CDR1 and CDR2 are SGHNT and YYREEE (reference sequence). Trimming pared 4 bases from V and 10 bases from J, leaving 20 bases between. CDR3 sequence: CASSRTAPGQGKLFF. The CDR3 coding sequence is TGTGCCAGCAGCCGCACTGCTCCGGGTCAGGGAAAACTGTTTTTT.

The V gene is TRBV27, the J gene TRBJ2-3; D is possibly TRBD1 (5 bases). The ends were cut back, 5 bases at V and 0 bases at J, with 12 bases in the middle. This CDR3 is built from 15 residues. Germline V gene sequence: CDR1 MNHEY, CDR2 SMNVEV (reference sequence). CDR3 sequence reads: CASSATQGSTDTQYF. The CDR3 DNA is TGTGCCAGCAGTGCGACCCAGGGTAGCACAGATACGCAGTATTTT.

There are a few counts of this clone. The gene calls are TRBV29-1 and TRBJ2-7, with D maybe TRBD1 (7 bases). Germline V lookup: CDR1 SQVTM, CDR2 ANQGSEA. The V gene lost 6 bases and the J gene lost 2 bases, with 17 bases spanning the gap. There are 14 residues in the CDR3. The CDR3 region is CSVKYRGGTYEQYF. DNA of the CDR3: TGCAGCGTCAAGTACAGGGGAGGCACCTACGAGCAGTACTTC.

This clone has a handful of counts. This chain joins TRBV9 and TRBJ2-7, with TRBD1 as a possible D gene (5 bases). Germline V gives CDR1 SGDLS, CDR2 YYNGEE. The V end lost 1 base, the J end lost 5 bases, and 13 bases lay between the germline ends. This CDR3 contains 14 residues. The CDR3 protein is CASSVRAGSNEQYF. The CDR3 region has the DNA TGTGCCAGCAGCGTAAGGGCAGGGTCGAACGAGCAGTACTTC.

This rearrangement joins TRBV28 to TRBJ1-3, with no clear D. Trimming left V 7 bases short and J 1 base short, with 11 bases between. From germline, CDR1 is MDHEN and CDR2 SYDVKM. The CDR3 spans 14 residues. Here the CDR3 reads CASTQPGSGNTIYF. DNA of the CDR3: TGTGCCAGCACCCAACCGGGGTCTGGAAACACCATATATTTT. Based on the CDR3 plus reference TRBV28 and TRBJ1-3, the full variable domain is DVKVTQSSRYLVKRTGEKVFLECVQDMDHENMFWYRQDPGLGLRLIYFSYDVKMKEKGDIPEGYSVSREKKERFSLILESASTNQTSMYLCASTQPGSGNTIYFGEGSWLTVV.

The CDR3 protein is CASIPDWNLAKNIQYF. DNA of the CDR3: TGTGCCAGCATTCCAGACTGGAATCTAGCCAAAAACATTCAGTACTTC. This sequence joins TRBV6-6 and TRBJ2-4; D remains unclear. Germline CDR1 reads MNHNY; CDR2 reads SVGAGI (reference sequence). V was cut by 7 bases and J by 0 bases, with 16 bases left in between. This CDR3 contains 16 residues.

CDR3 sequence (DNA): TGTGCCTGGAGTGTAGGGGCGGCTAACTATGGCTACACCTTC. Residues: CAWSVGAANYGYTF. The chain is built from TRBV30 and TRBJ1-2, with a weak D call TRBD1 (5 bases). Deletions cut 0 bases from V and 0 bases from J, with 8 bases between. In germline, CDR1 is GTSNPN, CDR2 SVGIG (reference sequence). The CDR3 sequence is 14 residues long.

The chain recombines TRBV5-1 with TRBJ2-7; TRBD2 aligns across 9 bases. CDR1 and CDR2 from the germline V gene are SGHRS and YFSETQ. The CDR3 loop spans 15 amino acids. The junction had 4 bases not matched to a gene; V was cut back by 0 bases and J by 3 bases. The CDR3 loop is CASSLALAGYYEQYF. DNA for the CDR3: TGCGCCAGCAGCTTGGCGCTAGCGGGGTACTACGAGCAGTACTTC.

The sample holds a few counts of this clone. The chain employs TRBV6-1 and TRBJ2-7; 8 bases agree with TRBD2. Looked up from germline, CDR1 is MNHNS and CDR2 is SASEGT. The CDR3 length is 15 residues. V trimming: 6 bases; J trimming: 4 bases; junction bases outside the gene matches: 11. The CDR3 sequence is CASSPAGGAAYEQYF. The CDR3 DNA reads TGTGCCAGCAGCCCCGCGGGGGGAGCGGCTTACGAGCAGTACTTC.

This clone appeared a few times. V is TRBV18 and J is TRBJ2-5, with TRBD1 matching 7 bases. The germline gives CDR1 KGHSH, CDR2 LQKENI. Trimming at V came to 5 bases and at J to 0 bases, leaving 6 bases not matched to a gene. The CDR3 spans 15 residues. The CDR3 spells CASSARTGHQETQYF. DNA for the CDR3: TGTGCCAGCTCAGCTCGGACAGGTCACCAAGAGACCCAGTACTTC.

This clone was recorded a few times. This chain connects TRBV6-6 to TRBJ1-1; 8 nucleotides agree with TRBD1. The germline gives CDR1 MNHNY, CDR2 SVGAGI (reference sequence). There are 14 residues in the CDR3. Trimming at V came to 1 base and at J to 3 bases, leaving 1 base not matched to a gene. The CDR3 loop is CASSYLDRDTEAFF. The CDR3 nucleotides are TGTGCCAGCAGTTACTTGGACAGGGACACTGAAGCTTTCTTT.

The chain joins TRBV19 to TRBJ2-3; 10 bases are a match to TRBD2. Germline lookup yields CDR1 LNHDA and CDR2 SQIVND (reference sequence). With V trimmed by 4 bases and J by 2 bases, 9 bases remained unmatched. The CDR3 covers 17 residues. The CDR3 nucleotides are TGTGCCAGTAGTACCAGCAGCGGGGGGGGTTACACAGATACGCAGTATTTT. Protein: CASSTSSGGGYTDTQYF.

The chain couples TRBV4-1 to TRBJ1-5, with TRBD1 matching 7 bases. Trimming at V came to 2 bases and at J to 2 bases, leaving 3 bases not matched to a gene. This CDR3 contains 15 residues. The germline gives CDR1 MGHRA, CDR2 YSYEKL. Here the CDR3 reads CASSQQTGGNQPQHF. In DNA, the CDR3 is TGCGCCAGCAGCCAACAAACAGGGGGCAATCAGCCCCAGCATTTT.

This chain joins TRBV30 and TRBJ1-4, with unresolved D. Germline CDR1 is GTSNPN and CDR2 is SVGIG (reference sequence). This CDR3 comprises 15 residues. Trimming removed 2 bases from V and 3 bases from J, with 13 bases in between. The CDR3 sequence: CAWSPMSPPNEKLFF. The CDR3, as DNA: TGTGCCTGGAGTCCCATGAGCCCGCCTAATGAAAAACTGTTTTTT.

V and J are TRBV6-5 and TRBJ2-7, with D tentatively TRBD1 (6 bases). V dropped 4 bases and J dropped 5 bases, with 15 bases sitting between them. The CDR3 contains 14 residues. Germline-derived CDR1 and CDR2 are MNHEY and SVGAGI. The CDR3 DNA follows: TGTGCCAGCAGTTCCGTCGTACAGGGTAACGAGCAGTACTTC. It yields the protein CASSSVVQGNEQYF.

This chain uses TRBV28 with TRBJ1-2, with D perhaps matching TRBD1 (6 bases). The CDR3 runs 13 residues. The germline V gene encodes CDR1 MDHEN and CDR2 SYDVKM. The germline V and J ends were trimmed by 5 bases and 3 bases, with 10 bases remaining between them. DNA of the CDR3: TGTGCCAGCAGTAGGGACACAGACTATGGCTACACCTTC. Translation gives CASSRDTDYGYTF.

The sample holds a few counts of this clone. The chain links TRBV6-1 to TRBJ1-2; TRBD1 aligns across 12 bases. The CDR3 has 15 amino acids. CDR1 and CDR2 (germline): MNHNS, SASEGT. V lost 4 bases and J lost 6; bases outside the gene matches: 6. The CDR3 DNA sequence: TGTGCCAGCAGTGTACCGGGACAGGGGGCTCATGGCTACACCTTC. Protein product: CASSVPGQGAHGYTF.

The chain has TRBV15 and TRBJ2-1; 14 positions agree with TRBD2. The CDR3 loop spans 17 amino acids. Germline CDR1 LNHNV, CDR2 YYDKDF (reference sequence). Trimming took 3 bases from V and 4 from J; bases not matched to a gene: 5. CDR3 DNA sequence: TGTGCCACCAGCAGCGGACTAGCGGGGGGTAAATACAATGAGCAGTTCTTC. Protein: CATSSGLAGGKYNEQFF. The variable domain in full, with the rest retrieved from reference TRBV15 and TRBJ2-1, is DAMVIQNPRYQVTQFGKPVTLSCSQTLNHNVMYWYQQKSSQAPKLLFHYYDKDFNNEADTPDNFQSRRPNTSFCFLDIRSPGLGDTAMYLCATSSGLAGGKYNEQFFGPGTRLTVL.

This clone was seen more than once but under ten times. In nucleotides, the CDR3 is TGTGCCAGCAGTTACGACATTGGAAACACCATATATTTT. Its translation: CASSYDIGNTIYF. The chain joins TRBV6-6 to TRBJ1-3, with no clear D. With 2 bases removed from V and 3 bases from J, the gap between germline ends came to 5 bases. The CDR3 has 13 amino acids. Per germline, CDR1 MNHNY and CDR2 SVGAGI (reference sequence).

The chain links TRBV4-2 to TRBJ2-3; the D is unclear. Germline CDR1 and CDR2: LGHNA and YNFKEQ. V was pared by 0 bases and J by 2 bases, with 9 bases between. This CDR3 comprises 15 residues. CDR3 in DNA: TGTGCCAGCAGCCAAGACCCTACCCTCACAGATACGCAGTATTTT. It translates to CASSQDPTLTDTQYF.

This chain links TRBV27 with TRBJ1-2; 7 nucleotides line up with TRBD1. Germline CDR1 and CDR2: MNHEY and SMNVEV (reference sequence). Losses at the gene ends were 0 bases for V and 4 bases for J; bases not matched to a gene: 2. CDR3 length equals 14 residues. CDR3 in DNA: TGTGCCAGCAGTTTATCATCAGGGGGCTATGGCTACACCTTC. It specifies CASSLSSGGYGYTF.

The table lists this clone with a few counts. The rearrangement joins TRBV15 to TRBJ2-5, with D perhaps TRBD2 (5 bases). The V and J ends lost 3 bases and 1 base respectively, with 12 bases between them. The CDR3 contains 15 residues. CDR1 and CDR2 from the germline V gene are LNHNV and YYDKDF (reference sequence). In DNA form, the CDR3 reads TGTGCCACCAGCAGGGAGCGGACCCTCCAAGAGACCCAGTACTTC. It is translated as CATSRERTLQETQYF.

This clone occurred many times. The chain recombines TRBV29-1 with TRBJ1-1; D is uncertain. The CDR3 has 10 amino acids. Germline CDR1 is SQVTM and CDR2 is ANQGSEA. V was trimmed by 4 bases and J by 7 bases, leaving 7 bases between them. The CDR3 reads CSVVGSEAFF. CDR3 coding DNA: TGCAGCGTTGTTGGCAGTGAAGCTTTCTTT.

The V gene is TRBV11-3, the J gene TRBJ2-5, with TRBD2 identical over 12 bases. V trimming: 5 bases; J trimming: 1 base; junction bases outside the gene matches: 2. There are 15 residues in the CDR3. Germline-derived CDR1 and CDR2 are SGHNT and YENEEA. CDR3 in DNA: TGTGCCAGCAGCCCGGGACTAGCGGGCCAAGAGACCCAGTACTTC. Its translation is CASSPGLAGQETQYF. Full variable domain (rest looked up from reference TRBV11-3 and TRBJ2-5): EAGVVQSPRYKIIEKKQPVAFWCNPISGHNTLYWYLQNLGQGPELLIRYENEEAVDDSQLPKDRFSAERLKGVDSTLKIQPAELGDSAVYLCASSPGLAGQETQYFGPGTRLLVL.

The chain links TRBV6-6 to TRBJ2-7, with a weak D call TRBD2 (6 bases). With 11 bases removed from V and 4 bases from J, the gap between germline ends came to 18 bases. The CDR3 has 13 residues. CDR1 is MNHNY and CDR2 is SVGAGI in the germline V gene (reference sequence). The chain's CDR3 is CASKAAGRYEQYF. As DNA, the CDR3 is TGTGCCTCCAAAGCGGCGGGGAGGTACGAGCAGTACTTC.

The CDR3 reads CATLGETQYF. The CDR3 DNA follows: TGTGCCACCCTAGGAGAGACCCAGTACTTC. The chain joins TRBV28 to TRBJ2-5; D gene ambiguous. Trimming removed 10 bases from V and 4 bases from J, with 7 bases in between. This CDR3 is 10 amino acids long. Germline CDR1 reads MDHEN; CDR2 reads SYDVKM.